In its sample, the clone carrying this T cell receptor (beta chain) was seen many times. Its antigen remains unknown. For CDR3 and TCR beta VDJ profiling, genomic DNA was the template used. TCRdb used MiXCR to reprocess the reads, holding one entry per CDR3 protein. The sample has approximately 270,000 distinct CDR3 sequences, roughly three fifths seen once. The entry originates in a study of CD8+CD57+ T cells in acquired aplastic anemia. The overall study: Yields of DNA that came from sorted CD4+ and CD8+ cells averaged 3.2 ug.

Germline values: CDR1 SEHNR, CDR2 FQNEAQ (reference sequence). The V and J ends lost 1 base and 4 bases respectively, with 10 bases between them. This CDR3 is 14 amino acids long. Points from the study as a whole: Controls and patients did not differ significantly in CD8+ Simpson's diversity. Researchers report that around 31 CD8+ CDR3 sequences appeared in both patients and controls.

The sequencing sample was made of sorted CD4+, CD8+, or CD8+CD57+ T cells (not recorded which) from PBMCs. The chain couples TRBV7-9 to TRBJ1-1, with D possibly matching TRBD1 (6 bases). This clonotype originated in a human donor with severe aplastic anemia or a healthy control (not recorded which). The DNA of the CDR3 is TGTGCCAGCAGCTTAGAGGGCAGGGGCACTGAAGCTTTCTTT. It codes for CASSLEGRGTEAFF.